The entry below gives a single T cell receptor beta chain sequence along with its context. Its antigen is still unknown. These data come from a study of cytomegalovirus exposure and HLA in healthy donors. The study, taken as a whole, reports: Several of the most significant clusters appeared, in a later analysis, to be linked to common viral pathogens.

The germline V gene encodes CDR1 SEHNR and CDR2 FQNEAQ (reference sequence). The CDR3 totals 11 residues. V was cut by 5 bases and J by 3 bases, with 5 bases left in between. The PCR used 60 Vbeta and 13 Jbeta primers. Only in-frame clones appear in the TCRdb table, and some are missing; sequencing was by immunoSEQ multiplex PCR. The table records about 140,000 clones, roughly four fifths of them present only once. The sequence was obtained from a man younger than 40 in good health and CMV-seropositive. The sequenced material came from PBMCs. The chain links TRBV7-9 to TRBJ2-7; D gene unclear. The DNA of the CDR3 is TGTGCCAGCAGCGCGAGCTACGAGCAGTACTTC. Its translation is CASSASYEQYF.